Given below is one T cell receptor (beta chain) in context. Its antigen is still unknown. These data are taken from a study of beta chain features in type 1 diabetes. Regarding the study as a whole: Moderate but significant shortening of TCRB CDR3s was recorded in all four CD4+ subsets from Type 1 diabetes patients.

This CDR3 is built from 14 residues. Germline CDR1 SGHRS, CDR2 YFSETQ. Trimming pared 5 bases from V and 2 bases from J, leaving 14 bases between. Expressed TCRB transcripts were sequenced after all isolated RNA was converted to cDNA. Only in-frame clones appear in the TCRdb table, and some are missing; sequencing was by immunoSEQ multiplex PCR. Of some 700,000 clones in the sample, under 15% were seen once. Input material: naive CD4+ T cells from blood. This TCR was sampled from a man between 18 and 29 years old with type 1 diabetes. The chain employs TRBV5-1 and TRBJ2-7; D might be TRBD1 (6 bases). CDR3 loop: CASRGAKGAYEQYF. The CDR3, as DNA: TGCGCCAGCAGGGGGGCCAAGGGGGCCTACGAGCAGTACTTC.